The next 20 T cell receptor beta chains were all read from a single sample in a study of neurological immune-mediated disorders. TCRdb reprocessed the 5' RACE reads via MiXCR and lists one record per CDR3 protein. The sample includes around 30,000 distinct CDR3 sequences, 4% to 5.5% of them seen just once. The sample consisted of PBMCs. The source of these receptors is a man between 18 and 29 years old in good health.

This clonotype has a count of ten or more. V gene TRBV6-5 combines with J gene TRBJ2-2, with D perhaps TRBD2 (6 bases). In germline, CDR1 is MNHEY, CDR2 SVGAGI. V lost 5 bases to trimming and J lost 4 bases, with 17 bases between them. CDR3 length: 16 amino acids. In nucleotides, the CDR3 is TGTGCCAGCAGTCGGGACTTTTTACTTCGCACCGGGGAGCTGTTTTTT. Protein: CASSRDFLLRTGELFF.

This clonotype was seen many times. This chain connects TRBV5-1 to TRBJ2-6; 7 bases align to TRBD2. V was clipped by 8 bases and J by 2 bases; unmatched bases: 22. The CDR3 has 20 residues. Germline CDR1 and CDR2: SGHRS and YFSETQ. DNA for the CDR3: TGCGCCAGACCCCACCGGGAGGTTGGGGACGAGCTCCCTGGGGCCAACGTCCTGACTTTC. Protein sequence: CARPHREVGDELPGANVLTF.

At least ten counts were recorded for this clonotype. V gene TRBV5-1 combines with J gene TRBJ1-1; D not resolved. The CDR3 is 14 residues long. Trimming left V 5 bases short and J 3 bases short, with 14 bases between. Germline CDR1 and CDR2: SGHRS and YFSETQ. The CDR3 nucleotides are TGCGCCAGCAGGACCGGTCCGGTGGACACTGAAGCTTTCTTT. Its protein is CASRTGPVDTEAFF.

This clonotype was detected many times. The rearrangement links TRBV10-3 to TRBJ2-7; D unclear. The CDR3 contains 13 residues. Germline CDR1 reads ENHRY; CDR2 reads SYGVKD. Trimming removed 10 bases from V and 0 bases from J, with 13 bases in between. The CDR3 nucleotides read TGTGCCAGCCGGACCGAGAGCTCCTACGAGCAGTACTTC. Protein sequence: CASRTESSYEQYF.

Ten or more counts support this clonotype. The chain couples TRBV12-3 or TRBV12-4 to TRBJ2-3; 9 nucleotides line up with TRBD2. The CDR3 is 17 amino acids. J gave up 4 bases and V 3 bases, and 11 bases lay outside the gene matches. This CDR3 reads CASSLSGGGGAPDTQYF. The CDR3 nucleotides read TGTGCCAGCAGTTTGTCCGGCGGGGGGGGGGCCCCAGATACGCAGTATTTT.

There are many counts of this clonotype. CDR3 loop: CASSLGGTDIQPQHF. CDR3 in DNA: TGCGCCAGCAGCTTGGGCGGTACCGACATTCAGCCCCAGCATTTT. The V call is TRBV5-1, the J call TRBJ1-5; D uncertain. The CDR3 has 15 residues. Germline lookup yields CDR1 SGHRS and CDR2 YFSETQ. Trimming removed 0 bases from V and 6 bases from J, with 13 bases in between. Looking up the rest from reference TRBV5-1 and TRBJ1-5 gives the full variable domain: KAGVTQTPRYLIKTRGQQVTLSCSPISGHRSVSWYQQTPGQGLQFLFEYFSETQRNKGNFPGRFSGRQFSNSRSEMNVSTLELGDSALYLCASSLGGTDIQPQHFGDGTRLSIL.

Written as DNA, the CDR3 is TGTGCCAGCAGCTTAGGAGAGACCAACACTGAAGCTTTCTTT. Translating it yields CASSLGETNTEAFF. The chain is built from TRBV7-6 and TRBJ1-1; D remains unclear. CDR3 size: 14 residues. The germline V gene has CDR1 SGHVS and CDR2 FNYEAQ. Trimming stripped 1 base from V and 2 bases from J, with 8 bases between. Combining the CDR3 with reference TRBV7-6 and TRBJ1-1 gives the whole variable domain GAGVSQSPRYKVTKRGQDVALRCDPISGHVSLYWYRQALGQGPEFLTYFNYEAQQDKSGLPNDRFSAERPEGSISTLTIQRTEQRDSAMYRCASSLGETNTEAFFGQGTRLTVV.

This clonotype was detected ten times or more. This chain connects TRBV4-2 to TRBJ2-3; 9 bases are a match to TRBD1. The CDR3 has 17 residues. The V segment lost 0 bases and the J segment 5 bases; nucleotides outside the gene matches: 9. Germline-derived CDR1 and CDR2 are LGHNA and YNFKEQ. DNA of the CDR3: TGTGCCAGCAGCCAAGATTCGGACAGGGGAGCGCAAGATACGCAGTATTTT. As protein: CASSQDSDRGAQDTQYF.

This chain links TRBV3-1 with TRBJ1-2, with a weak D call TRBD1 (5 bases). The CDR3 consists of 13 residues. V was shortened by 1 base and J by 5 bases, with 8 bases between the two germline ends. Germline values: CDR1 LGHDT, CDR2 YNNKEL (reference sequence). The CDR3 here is CASSQGEGYGYTF. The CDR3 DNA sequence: TGTGCCAGCAGCCAAGGAGAGGGGTATGGCTACACCTTC.

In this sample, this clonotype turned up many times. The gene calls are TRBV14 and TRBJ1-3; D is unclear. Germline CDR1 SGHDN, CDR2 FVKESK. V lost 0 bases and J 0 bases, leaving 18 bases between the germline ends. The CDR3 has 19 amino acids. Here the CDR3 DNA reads TGTGCCAGCAGCCAAGAAGGCGGGTCTTCTCATTACTCTGGAAACACCATATATTTT. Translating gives CASSQEGGSSHYSGNTIYF.

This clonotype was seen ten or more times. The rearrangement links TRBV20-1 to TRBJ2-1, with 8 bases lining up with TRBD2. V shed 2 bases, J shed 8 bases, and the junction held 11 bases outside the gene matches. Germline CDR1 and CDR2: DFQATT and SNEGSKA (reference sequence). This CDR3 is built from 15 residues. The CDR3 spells CSARSGSGSWDEQFF. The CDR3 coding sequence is TGCAGTGCTAGAAGCGGGAGCGGTTCCTGGGATGAGCAGTTCTTC.

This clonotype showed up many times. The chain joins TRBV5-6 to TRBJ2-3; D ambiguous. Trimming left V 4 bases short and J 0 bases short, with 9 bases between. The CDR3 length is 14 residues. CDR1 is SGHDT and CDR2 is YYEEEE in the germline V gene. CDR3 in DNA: TGTGCCAGCAGCCCGACACCCAGCACAGATACGCAGTATTTT. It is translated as CASSPTPSTDTQYF. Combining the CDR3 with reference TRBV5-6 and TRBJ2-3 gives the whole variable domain DAGVTQSPTHLIKTRGQQVTLRCSPKSGHDTVSWYQQALGQGPQFIFQYYEEEERQRGNFPDRFSGHQFPNYSSELNVNALLLGDSALYLCASSPTPSTDTQYFGPGTRLTVL.

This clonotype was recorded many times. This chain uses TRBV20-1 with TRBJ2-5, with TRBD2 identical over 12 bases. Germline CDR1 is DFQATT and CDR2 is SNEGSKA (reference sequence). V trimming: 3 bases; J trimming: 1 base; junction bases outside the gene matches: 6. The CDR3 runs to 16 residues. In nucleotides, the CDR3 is TGCAGTGCTAGGCCCGGACTAGCGGGGTTCCAAGAGACCCAGTACTTC. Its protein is CSARPGLAGFQETQYF.

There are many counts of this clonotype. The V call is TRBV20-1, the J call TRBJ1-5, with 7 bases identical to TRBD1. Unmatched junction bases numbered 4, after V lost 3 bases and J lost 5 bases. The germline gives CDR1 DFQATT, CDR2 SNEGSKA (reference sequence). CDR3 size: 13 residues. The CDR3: CSASRDSYQPQHF. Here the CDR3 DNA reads TGCAGTGCTAGCCGGGACAGTTATCAGCCCCAGCATTTT.

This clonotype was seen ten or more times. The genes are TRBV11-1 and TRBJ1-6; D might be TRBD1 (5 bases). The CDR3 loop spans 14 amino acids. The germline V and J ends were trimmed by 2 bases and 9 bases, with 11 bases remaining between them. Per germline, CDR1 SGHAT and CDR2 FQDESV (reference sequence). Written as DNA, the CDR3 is TGTGCCAGCAGCTTATTGGGACCTCCTTCACCCCTCCACTTT. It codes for CASSLLGPPSPLHF. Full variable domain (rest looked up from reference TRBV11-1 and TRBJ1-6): EAEVAQSPRYKITEKSQAVAFWCDPISGHATLYWYRQILGQGPELLVQFQDESVVDDSQLPKDRFSAERLKGVDSTLKIQPAELGDSAMYLCASSLLGPPSPLHFGNGTRLTVT.

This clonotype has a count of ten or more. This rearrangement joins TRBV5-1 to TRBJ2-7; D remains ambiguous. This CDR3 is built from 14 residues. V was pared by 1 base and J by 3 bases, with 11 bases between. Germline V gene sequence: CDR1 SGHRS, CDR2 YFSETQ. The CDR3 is CASSLFWGDYEQYF. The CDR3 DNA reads TGCGCCAGCAGCTTGTTTTGGGGTGACTACGAGCAGTACTTC.

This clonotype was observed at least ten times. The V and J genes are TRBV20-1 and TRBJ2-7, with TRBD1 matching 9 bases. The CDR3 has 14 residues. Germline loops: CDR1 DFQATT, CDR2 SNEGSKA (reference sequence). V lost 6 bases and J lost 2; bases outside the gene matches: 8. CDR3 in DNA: TGCAGTGCAACAACAGGGGGCCTTACCTACGAGCAGTACTTC. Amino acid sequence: CSATTGGLTYEQYF.

CDR3 nucleotide sequence: TGTGCCAGCAGCTTAAGAGGCCAGGCTCGGGGCACTGAAGCTTTCTTT. The encoded protein is CASSLRGQARGTEAFF. The V and J genes are TRBV11-2 and TRBJ1-1, with no clear D. Deletions cut 2 bases from V and 4 bases from J, with 17 bases between. The V gene's germline CDR1 is SGHAT and CDR2 FQNNGV. CDR3 size: 16 residues.

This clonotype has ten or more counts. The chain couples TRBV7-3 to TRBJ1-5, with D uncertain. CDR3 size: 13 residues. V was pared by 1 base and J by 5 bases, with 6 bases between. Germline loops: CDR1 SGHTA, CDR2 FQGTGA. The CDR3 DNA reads TGTGCCAGCAGCTTAAATTCGGATCAGCCCCAGCATTTT. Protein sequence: CASSLNSDQPQHF.

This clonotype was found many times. For the CDR3, the DNA is TGCAGTGCTAGTTTTTCGAGCTCCTATAATTCACCCCTCCACTTT. This sequence encodes CSASFSSSYNSPLHF. V is TRBV20-1 and J is TRBJ1-6, with D hard to call. Trimming pared 3 bases from V and 0 bases from J, leaving 9 bases between. In germline, CDR1 is DFQATT, CDR2 SNEGSKA (reference sequence). The CDR3 spans 15 residues.